This T cell receptor beta chain was found in a study of T-cell memory formation after mild COVID-19 (dated by TCRdb to the early 2020s). General notes on the study: TCR sequence clusters from the two donors were largely donor specific. Longitudinal TCRalpha and TCRbeta repertoire sequencing tracked T-cell clones expanding and contracting after mild COVID-19 in a couple of donors. The cohort comprised two young, previously healthy adult volunteers, one female and one male. What the authors observed across the whole study: Clones that contracted from day 15 to 85 showed balanced CD4/CD8 phenotypes, whereas a second wave of clones that expanded from day 15 to 37 leaned towards CD4+. Some responding clones were detected in pre-infection memory, which suggested that pre-existing cross-reactive memory T cells had joined the SARS-CoV-2 response. Contracting CD4+ clones were found mainly in CM and EM memory subsets, while CD8+ clones were enriched in EMRA. SARS-CoV-2 specificity of the second-wave clones peaking on day 37 was not confirmed. The study included only two mild cases, and larger cohorts that include severe cases with pre-infection samples were judged to be necessary.

V is cut by 3 bases and J by 7 bases, and the space between the germline ends is 6 bases. Taken from the germline V gene (reference sequence), the CDR1 and CDR2 loops are LGHDT and YNNKEL. From cysteine to phenylalanine, the CDR3 is 11 amino acids long. Only CDR3 DNA is held: 33 bases, read in frame from base 1. Ficoll-Paque density gradient centrifugation was used to isolate PBMCs. Sequencing was performed on an Illumina NovaSeq 6000. cDNA libraries for TCRalpha and TCRbeta were prepared by 5'RACE using constant-segment primers, with sample barcodes and unique molecular identifiers added. RNA was extracted from every sample with Trizol reagent. The libraries were amplified in two PCR steps, and the second step added a second sample barcode and Illumina TruSeq adapters. Sequencing of the libraries was done on an Illumina NovaSeq, producing 2 x 150 bp paired-end reads. Concerning the study's data processing: The reads were demultiplexed and collapsed into UMI-guided consensus sequences using migec v1.2.7. Using mixcr v2.1.11, UMI consensuses were aligned to TRA and TRB V and J templates and then assembled into clonotypes. Clonotypes were classified as expanded or contracted when called significant by both edgeR and NoisET, with noise models trained on biological replicates. For edgeR calls, the thresholds were a false discovery rate-adjusted p below 0.01 and a log2 fold-change of 1. As an exploratory analysis of dynamics, PCA with hierarchical clustering was applied to max-normalized trajectories of the 1000 most abundant clonotypes. Separately sequenced CD4+ and CD8+ repertoires were used to assign a CD4 or CD8 phenotype to each responding clone. TCRdb applied fastp at Q25 and MiXCR to the public reads, then kept only in-frame beta chains. Duplicate CDR3 protein sequences are folded into a single record with the most common DNA and genes. The V and J calls and clone size are TCRdb's, not the authors'. Across this sample there are some 210,000 distinct CDR3 sequences, with about 11% seen only once. Of the sample, 3% to 3.5% is held by the ten largest clones.

This clonotype was found once. The antigen this receptor binds is unknown. Per-base quality was not reported, and no clone a single base away is much larger than it. Support from one read is weak. The sequence came from a man aged 18 to 30 who had mild COVID-19 (a few samples of this study predate the infection). The sample titles of this study are shuffled in the database, so cell type and time point are left out; the donor was told from shared clones. This chain joins TRBV3-1 to TRBJ1-2, with a weak D call of TRBD1 (5 bases match). Sequencing was carried out using PBMCs or a T cell subset sorted from them (not recorded which). CDR3 loop: CASSQQGGYTF. In nucleotides, the sequence is TGTGCCAGCAGCCAGCAGGGTGGCTACACCTTC.